This T cell receptor (beta chain) was identified in a study of shared clonotypes between healthy human individuals. General study results and limits: It was anticipated that sequencing depth would influence how many clonotypes donors shared. Shared clonotypes: approximately 5% naive CD4, approximately 3.4% naive CD8, around 2.2% memory CD4, approximately 0.4% memory CD8. Only blood samples were collected, and tissue repertoires likely differ.

This clone has more than one count but fewer than ten. Antigen unknown. Negatively enriched CD4+ T cells were divided by CD45RA into naive and memory. Trimming took 4 bases from V and 4 from J; bases not matched to a gene: 12. The CDR3 covers 18 residues. Germline V gene data show CDR1 as SGHTA and CDR2 as FQGTGA. Assay used: immunoSEQ multiplex PCR; TCRdb lists only in-frame clones, some missing. In the table there are a few million clones, around 90% of which are singletons. This clonotype was sampled from a man aged 18 to 35 in good health. The chain combines TRBV7-3 with TRBJ2-6; 8 positions match TRBD1. The sequenced sample consisted of naive CD4+ T cells sorted from blood. Subset indicated: CD45RA+ positively selected. Written as DNA, the CDR3 is TGTGCCAGCAGCTCCCCGGTACAGGGGGATGCCGGGGCCAACGTCCTGACTTTC. Protein product: CASSSPVQGDAGANVLTF.